These T cell receptor beta chains were read from a single sample in a study of T cell responses to AZD1222 COVID-19 vaccine. The method was immunoSEQ multiplex PCR; TCRdb's version includes in-frame clones alone and lacks a portion of them. The table shows more than 150,000 clones, with 88% occurring only once. The sample consisted of peripheral blood, taken after recovery from COVID-19. These TCRs come from an adult who had recovered from COVID-19. Both conserved end residues are part of each CDR3. A D gene is named only where the DNA matches it firmly. Clone size is stated in some rows and not others, as once, few, many or a class when expanded.

>TRBV7-2|.|once|TRBJ2-5
CASSLLSRQETQYF
TGTGCCAGCAGCTTATTATCCAGACAAGAGACCCAGTACTTC
>TRBV5-4|.|.|TRBJ1-4
CASRGDKEGEKLFF
TGTGCCAGCAGGGGGGACAAAGAGGGTGAAAAACTGTTTTTT
>TRBV28|.|.|TRBJ2-3
CASSFRRSTDTQYF
TGTGCCAGCAGTTTTCGGCGGAGCACAGATACGCAGTATTTT
>TRBV2|.|.|TRBJ1-2
CASTEEYGYTF
TGTGCCAGCACCGAGGAGTATGGCTACACCTTC
>TRBV3-1/TRBV3-2|TRBD2|.|TRBJ2-2
CASSQARGGAGELFF
TGTGCCAGCAGCCAAGCTCGGGGGGGTGCCGGGGAGCTGTTTTTT
>TRBV3-1/TRBV3-2|TRBD2|.|TRBJ2-2
CASTLRGYTGELFF
TGTGCCAGCACGTTGCGGGGGTACACCGGGGAGCTGTTTTTT
>TRBV10-2|.|.|TRBJ2-1
CASTQGNNRNEQFF
TGCGCCAGCACCCAAGGAAACAATCGGAATGAGCAGTTCTTC
>TRBV6-5|TRBD1|.|TRBJ2-3
CASSLLQGTDTQYF
TGTGCCAGCAGCCTACTACAGGGGACAGATACGCAGTATTTT
>TRBV5-4|TRBD1|few|TRBJ1-2
CASSLNQGAGGYTF
TGTGCCAGCAGCTTGAATCAGGGGGCGGGAGGCTACACCTTC
>TRBV7-9|.|.|TRBJ2-3
CASSLGGRPSTDTQYF
TGTGCCAGCAGCTTAGGGGGTAGACCTAGCACAGATACGCAGTATTTT
>TRBV4-1|.|once|TRBJ1-1
CASSQDRRNTEAFF
TGCGCCAGCAGCCAAGATCGGCGGAACACTGAAGCTTTCTTT
>TRBV29-1|.|.|TRBJ2-7
CSVPTREGSYEQYF
TGCAGCGTCCCGACTCGGGAAGGGTCCTACGAGCAGTACTTC
>TRBV7-2|.|.|TRBJ2-7
CASSSQGGATSYEQYF
TGTGCCAGCAGCTCCCAGGGGGGAGCGACGTCCTACGAGCAGTACTTC
>TRBV5-1|TRBD1|.|TRBJ2-2
CASSSGQGASGELFF
TGCGCCAGCAGTTCGGGACAGGGGGCGTCCGGGGAGCTGTTTTTT
>TRBV12-5|.|once|TRBJ1-1
CASAEALGGHTEAFF
TGTGCTAGTGCTGAAGCCCTTGGGGGACACACTGAAGCTTTCTTT
>TRBV6-5|TRBD2|once|TRBJ2-7
CASRRGLAGYEQYF
TGTGCCAGCAGAAGAGGACTAGCGGGGTACGAGCAGTACTTC
>TRBV5-8|TRBD1|once|TRBJ1-5
CASSLDRGRGIAQPQHF
TGTGCCAGCAGCTTAGACAGGGGGCGCGGTATAGCTCAGCCCCAGCATTTT
>TRBV28|.|once|TRBJ1-1
CASSLTGNTEAFF
TGTGCCAGCAGCTTGACGGGTAACACTGAAGCTTTCTTT
>TRBV20-1|.|.|TRBJ2-1
CSASGGKDEQFF
TGCAGTGCTAGTGGGGGGAAAGATGAGCAGTTCTTC
>TRBV20-1|.|few|TRBJ1-2
CSARDYGGYTF
TGCAGTGCTAGAGATTACGGCGGCTACACCTTC
>TRBV7-3|.|.|TRBJ2-2
CASSPHGGTSGELFF
TGTGCCAGCAGCCCTCATGGGGGTACAAGCGGGGAGCTGTTTTTT
>TRBV6-5|.|.|TRBJ2-7
CASRTPGRSYEQYF
TGTGCCAGCCGTACCCCGGGACGGTCCTACGAGCAGTACTTC
>TRBV6-1|.|.|TRBJ1-4
CASSEGTKGRLGKLFF
TGTGCCAGCAGTGAAGGGACAAAGGGTAGGCTGGGAAAACTGTTTTTT
>TRBV19|.|.|TRBJ1-2
CASSTLGHLRAHYGYTF
TGTGCCAGTAGTACCCTGGGACATCTCCGCGCCCACTATGGCTACACCTTC
>TRBV28|TRBD2|.|TRBJ2-7
CASTLVQAGVTYEQYF
TGTGCCAGCACCCTCGTTCAAGCGGGAGTCACCTACGAGCAGTACTTC
>TRBV15|TRBD1|.|TRBJ2-1
CATSRDKGTGLGEQFF
TGTGCCACCAGCAGAGATAAGGGGACAGGCCTTGGTGAGCAGTTCTTC
>TRBV6-6|TRBD1|.|TRBJ2-7
CASSSGTGRPYEQYF
TGTGCCAGCAGTTCCGGGACAGGGAGACCCTACGAGCAGTACTTC
>TRBV3-1/TRBV3-2|.|.|TRBJ2-3
CASSQVTGIGTDTQYF
TGTGCCAGCAGCCAAGTTACGGGAATCGGCACAGATACGCAGTATTTT
>TRBV20-1|.|.|TRBJ2-4
CSILAKNIQYF
TGCAGTATCCTAGCCAAAAACATTCAGTACTTC
>TRBV3-1/TRBV3-2|.|.|TRBJ2-1
CASSQVTVSYNEQFF
TGTGCCAGCAGCCAAGTGACAGTCTCCTACAATGAGCAGTTCTTC
>TRBV5-8|.|.|TRBJ2-6
CASSPEFVSGANVLTF
TGTGCCAGCAGCCCCGAGTTTGTTTCTGGGGCCAACGTCCTGACTTTC
>TRBV7-2|.|.|TRBJ1-2
CASSPGGFGYGYTF
TGTGCCAGCAGCCCCGGGGGGTTTGGCTATGGCTACACCTTC
>TRBV7-9|.|few|TRBJ2-5
CASSLAGDLGRETQYF
TGTGCCAGCAGCTTAGCGGGGGACCTGGGTCGGGAGACCCAGTACTTC
>TRBV27|TRBD1|.|TRBJ2-7
CASTATGGADEQYF
TGTGCCAGCACCGCTACAGGGGGTGCAGACGAGCAGTACTTC
>TRBV2|.|few|TRBJ1-1
CASSEGWPGNTEAFF
TGTGCCAGCAGTGAAGGTTGGCCGGGAAACACTGAAGCTTTCTTT
>TRBV4-1|.|.|TRBJ1-5
CASSQVGGTAQHF
TGCGCCAGCAGCCAAGTCGGAGGGACGGCCCAGCATTTT
>TRBV19|.|.|TRBJ2-5
CASSNEGLTQYF
TGTGCCAGTAGTAATGAAGGGCTTACCCAGTACTTC
>TRBV11-2|.|.|TRBJ2-7
CASSDRGEQYF
TGTGCCAGCAGCGACCGGGGGGAGCAGTACTTC
>TRBV29-1|TRBD1|.|TRBJ1-5
CSVTGGWNQPQHF
TGCAGCGTTACAGGGGGTTGGAATCAGCCCCAGCATTTT
>TRBV5-1|.|.|TRBJ2-5
CASSLGPSQETQYF
TGCGCCAGCAGCTTGGGGCCTAGCCAGGAGACCCAGTACTTC
>TRBV27|.|.|TRBJ1-1
CASSSAQGRDPEAFF
TGTGCCAGCAGTTCCGCTCAGGGGAGGGATCCTGAAGCTTTCTTT
>TRBV28|.|.|TRBJ2-3
CASSLKQLSTDTQYF
TGTGCCAGCAGTTTAAAACAGCTAAGCACAGATACGCAGTATTTT